The 7 T cell receptor beta chains below come from one sample, sequenced in a study of tumor-infiltrating lymphocytes in primary liver carcinoma. Germline DNA was also extracted, and blood RNA was taken from unsorted whole blood. Starting material of 450 to 550 ng total RNA yielded TCR beta cDNA via a constant-region primer. Libraries covering TCR beta were generated through three nested multiplex PCR rounds (using a slightly modified ARM-PCR). Rounds one and two of PCR, each of roughly 11 cycles, were primed with TRBV1-TRBV30 forward primers and a C-beta reverse primer. Each CDR3 protein is one row after TCRdb ran MiXCR on the multiplex PCR reads. The sample shows fewer than 350,000 distinct CDR3 sequences, about 61% of them seen only once. Sequencing was carried out using peripheral blood. The receptors originated from a man aged 40-49 years with primary liver carcinoma and hepatitis B virus infection.

Of note for this clonotype: In this CDR3 the conserved last residue, phenylalanine or tryptophan, is missing, so a read error is likely. The chain joins TRBV11-2 to TRBJ2-7; TRBD1 agrees at 8 bases. This CDR3 is built from 15 residues. Germline CDR1 is SGHAT and CDR2 is FQNNGV. J lost 3 bases, V lost 2 bases, and 6 bases had no gene match. The CDR3: CASSLSWGQVYEQYL. The CDR3 DNA sequence: TGTGCCAGCAGCTTAAGTTGGGGACAGGTCTACGAGCAGTACCTC.

In the case of this clonotype: A read error may account for a junction end that differs from germline. The chain has TRBV11-2 and TRBJ2-2; 7 bases are shared with TRBD2. This CDR3 region has 14 residues. Germline lookup yields CDR1 SGHAT and CDR2 FQNNGV. The CDR3 loop is CASSLLMSRRELFF. The CDR3 nucleotides are TGTGCCAGCAGCTTATTGATGTCTCGGCGGGAGTTGTTTTTT.

As for this clonotype: This sequence may be a read error, since a much larger clone differs from it by one base. The chain is built from TRBV12-3 or TRBV12-4 and TRBJ2-7, with 7 bases lining up with TRBD1. This CDR3 comprises 16 residues. Trimming at V came to 3 bases and at J to 3 bases, leaving 11 bases not matched to a gene. The chain's CDR3 is CASSFRQGPSHYEQYF. The CDR3 DNA is TGTGCCAGCAGTTTTCGACAGGGACCTTCACACTACGAGCAGTACTTC.

The rearrangement joins TRBV29-1 to TRBJ2-7, with TRBD1 identical over 7 bases. The CDR3 is made up of 13 amino acids. In germline, CDR1 is SQVTM, CDR2 ANQGSEA. V shed 7 bases, J shed 4 bases, and the junction held 10 bases outside the gene matches. The DNA for the CDR3 is TGCAGCGCAACCAAGGGACAGAGTTACGAGCAGTACTTC. As protein: CSATKGQSYEQYF.

With respect to this clonotype: A junction boundary mismatches the germline segment, possibly from a read error. The rearrangement joins TRBV30 to TRBJ2-1; possible D gene TRBD2, 5 bases. This CDR3 is 14 amino acids long. Germline V lookup: CDR1 GTSNPN, CDR2 SVGIG (reference sequence). CDR3 sequence (DNA): TGTGCCTCGAGTCCTAGCCTGGGCTATAATGAGCAGTTCTTC. Translating it yields CASSPSLGYNEQFF.

The chain couples TRBV6-1 to TRBJ1-5; unclear D gene. Trimming pared 6 bases from V and 1 base from J, leaving 13 bases between. This CDR3 has 15 amino acids. CDR1 and CDR2 from the germline V gene are MNHNS and SASEGT. The DNA of the CDR3 is TGTGCCAGCAGCGTAGTCTCGGACAGCAATCAGCCCCAGCATTTT. Amino acids: CASSVVSDSNQPQHF.

With respect to this clonotype: Being one base from a much bigger clone, this may be a read error. The genes are TRBV7-9 and TRBJ1-4; 8 nucleotides agree with TRBD1. The CDR3 loop spans 16 amino acids. Germline CDR1 SEHNR, CDR2 FQNEAQ (reference sequence). In DNA, the CDR3 is TGTGCCAGCAGCTCCCCCTCGGACAGGGTTGATGAAAAACTGCTTTTT. This gives the protein CASSSPSDRVDEKLLF.